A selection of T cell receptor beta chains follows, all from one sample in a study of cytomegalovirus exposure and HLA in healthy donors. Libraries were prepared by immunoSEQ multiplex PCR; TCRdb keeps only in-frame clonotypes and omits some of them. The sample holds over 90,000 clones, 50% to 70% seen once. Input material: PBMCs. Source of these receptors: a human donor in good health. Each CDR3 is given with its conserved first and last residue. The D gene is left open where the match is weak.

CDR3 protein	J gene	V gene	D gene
CASHTGTSGSWVDNEQFF	TRBJ2-1	TRBV27	TRBD2
CASSGRGIGTGELFF	TRBJ2-2	TRBV6-1	NA
CASSIEGGEADTQYF	TRBJ2-3	TRBV19	TRBD1
CASSLWAGVVTGELFF	TRBJ2-2	TRBV28	NA
CASSSRLSTGRGAEAFF	TRBJ1-1	TRBV28	TRBD1
CASSEGLAGGGKTQYF	TRBJ2-5	TRBV2	TRBD2
CASSRRETGTEAFF	TRBJ1-1	TRBV6-5	TRBD1
CASSIRTGNTEAFF	TRBJ1-1	TRBV7-9	TRBD1
CASSRFAGNSYNEQFF	TRBJ2-1	TRBV5-4	NA
CASSRGLAEDYEQYF	TRBJ2-7	TRBV6-5	TRBD2
CASSQDRDSFQPQHF	TRBJ1-5	TRBV4-1	TRBD1
CARPGQPLVSLHF	TRBJ1-6	TRBV25-1	TRBD1
CASSPSSWWGGDEQYF	TRBJ2-7	TRBV5-6	NA
CASSFSLGGSNTEAFF	TRBJ1-1	TRBV27	NA
CASSLRATSGSTIDTQYF	TRBJ2-3	TRBV11-2	TRBD2
CASSADRETGELFF	TRBJ2-2	TRBV6-1	TRBD1
CASSYGHPPGYTF	TRBJ1-2	TRBV6-5	NA
CASSLAGSGSNEQFF	TRBJ2-1	TRBV7-6	NA
CASSFLLGTGVYEQYF	TRBJ2-7	TRBV5-1	TRBD1
CASSDRPLRPDTQYF	TRBJ2-3	TRBV5-6	NA
CAWSVGLAYEQYF	TRBJ2-7	TRBV30	NA
CASSPLGLAGLRRGANVLTF	TRBJ2-6	TRBV2	TRBD2
CASSETALSSYEQYF	TRBJ2-7	TRBV2	NA
CASSFDKGLIDSGANVLTF	TRBJ2-6	TRBV18	NA
CASSQDGDSTEAFF	TRBJ1-1	TRBV4-1	TRBD1
CASSPTSGTDTQYF	TRBJ2-3	TRBV5-1	TRBD2
CASSLGVQGYTF	TRBJ1-2	TRBV28	NA